This T cell receptor beta chain is drawn from a study of blood T cell repertoires in COVID-19. Study-level information: Some COVID-19 samples were acute and others convalescent; all came from the United States, Italy and Spain.

The germline V gene has CDR1 SQVTM and CDR2 ANQGSEA. V trimming: 7 bases; J trimming: 1 base; junction bases outside the gene matches: 3. The CDR3 loop spans 12 amino acids. Libraries were prepared by immunoSEQ multiplex PCR; TCRdb keeps only in-frame clonotypes and omits some of them. The profile covers roughly 120,000 clones, with about nine tenths appearing a single time and more than 3% taken by the ten largest. The sequence came from a man aged 50-59 years with active COVID-19. The chain combines TRBV29-1 with TRBJ2-7; TRBD1 aligns across 8 bases. Sequenced: peripheral blood. CDR3 region: CSAGTGSYEQYF. The CDR3 coding sequence is TGCAGCGCTGGGACAGGTTCCTACGAGCAGTACTTC.